This entry features one T cell receptor beta chain sequence. These data come from a study of OX40 agonist ivuxolimab in advanced cancers. This CDR3 is built from 17 residues. J was trimmed by 4 bases and V by 0 bases; bases with no gene match: 9. CDR1 and CDR2 from the germline V gene are SGDLS and YYNGEE. Sequenced by immunoSEQ multiplex PCR; TCRdb stores in-frame clones only, minus some. The sample records 25,000 to 30,000 clones, roughly 80% being singletons. This rearrangement joins TRBV9 to TRBJ1-2, with 10 bases fitting TRBD1. The sequencing used CD4+ or CD8+ T cells sorted from blood, collected in a trial of the OX40 agonist ivuxolimab. The source is an adult with an advanced solid tumor such as melanoma, head and neck, liver or kidney cancer. CDR3 nucleotide sequence: TGTGCCAGCAGCGTAGAAATTGGGACAGGGGTTTTCTATGGCTACACCTTC. Protein: CASSVEIGTGVFYGYTF.